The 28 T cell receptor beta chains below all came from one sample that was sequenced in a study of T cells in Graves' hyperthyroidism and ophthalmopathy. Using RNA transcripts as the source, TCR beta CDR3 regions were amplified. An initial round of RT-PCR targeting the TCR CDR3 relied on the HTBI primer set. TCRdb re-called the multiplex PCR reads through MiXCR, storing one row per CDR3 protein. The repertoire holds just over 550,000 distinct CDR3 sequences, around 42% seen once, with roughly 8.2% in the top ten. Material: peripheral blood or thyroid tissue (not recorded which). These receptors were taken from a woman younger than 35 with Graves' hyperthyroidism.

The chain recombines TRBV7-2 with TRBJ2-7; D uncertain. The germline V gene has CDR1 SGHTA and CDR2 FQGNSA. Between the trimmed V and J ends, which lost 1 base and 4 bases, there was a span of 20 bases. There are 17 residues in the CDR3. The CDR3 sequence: CASSLVWSPGGSYEQYF. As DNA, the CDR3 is TGTGCCAGCAGCTTAGTTTGGTCTCCAGGCGGTTCTTACGAGCAGTACTTC.

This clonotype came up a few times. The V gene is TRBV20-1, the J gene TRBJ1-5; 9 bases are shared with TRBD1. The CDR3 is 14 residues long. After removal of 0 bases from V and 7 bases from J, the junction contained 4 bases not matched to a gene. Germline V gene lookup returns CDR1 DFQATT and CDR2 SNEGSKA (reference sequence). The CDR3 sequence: CSAREGQGGQPQHF. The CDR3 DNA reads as TGCAGTGCTAGAGAGGGACAGGGAGGGCAGCCCCAGCATTTT.

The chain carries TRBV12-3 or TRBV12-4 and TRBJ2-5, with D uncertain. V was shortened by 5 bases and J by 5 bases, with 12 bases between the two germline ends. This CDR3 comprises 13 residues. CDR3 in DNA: TGTGCCAGCAGTCCCGCGACACAGGAGACCCAGTACTTC. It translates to CASSPATQETQYF.

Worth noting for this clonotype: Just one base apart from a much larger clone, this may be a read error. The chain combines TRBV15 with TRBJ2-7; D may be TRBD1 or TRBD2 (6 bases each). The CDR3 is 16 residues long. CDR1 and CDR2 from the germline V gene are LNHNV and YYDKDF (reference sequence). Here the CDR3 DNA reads TGTGTCACCAGCGGACTACAGGGCCCCATCTCCTACGAGCAGTACTTC. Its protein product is CVTSGLQGPISYEQYF.

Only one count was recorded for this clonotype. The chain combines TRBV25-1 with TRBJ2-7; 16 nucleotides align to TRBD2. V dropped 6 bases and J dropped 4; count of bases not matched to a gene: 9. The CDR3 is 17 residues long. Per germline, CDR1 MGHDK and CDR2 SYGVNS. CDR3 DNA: TGTGCCAGCAGCCCGGGACTAGCGGGAGGGCCGGGTTACGAGCAGTACTTC. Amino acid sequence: CASSPGLAGGPGYEQYF.

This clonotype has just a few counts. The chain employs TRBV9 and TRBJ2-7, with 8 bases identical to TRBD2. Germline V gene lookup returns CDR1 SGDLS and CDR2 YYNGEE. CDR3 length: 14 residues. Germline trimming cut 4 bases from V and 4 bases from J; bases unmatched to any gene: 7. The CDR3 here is CASSFGSGNYEQYF. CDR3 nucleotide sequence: TGTGCCAGCAGCTTTGGTAGCGGGAATTACGAGCAGTACTTC.

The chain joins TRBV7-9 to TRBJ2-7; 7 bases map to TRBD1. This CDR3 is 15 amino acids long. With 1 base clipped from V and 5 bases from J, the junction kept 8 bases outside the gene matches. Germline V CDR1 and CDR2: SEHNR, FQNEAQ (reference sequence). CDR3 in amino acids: CASSLETGMIHEQYF. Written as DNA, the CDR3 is TGTGCCAGCAGCTTAGAGACAGGGATGATCCACGAGCAGTACTTC.

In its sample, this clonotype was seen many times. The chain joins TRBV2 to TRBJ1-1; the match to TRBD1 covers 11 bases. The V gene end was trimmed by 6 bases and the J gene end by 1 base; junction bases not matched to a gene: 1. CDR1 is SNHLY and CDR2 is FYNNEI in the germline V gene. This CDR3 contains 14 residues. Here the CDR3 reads CASRGTGGNTEAFF. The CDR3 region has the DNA TGTGCCAGCAGGGGGACAGGGGGGAACACTGAAGCTTTCTTT.

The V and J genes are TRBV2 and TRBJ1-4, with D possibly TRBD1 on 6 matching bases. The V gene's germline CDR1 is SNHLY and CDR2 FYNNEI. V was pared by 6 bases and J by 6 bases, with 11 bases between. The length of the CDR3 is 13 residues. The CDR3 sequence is CASSAGAHEKLFF. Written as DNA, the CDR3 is TGTGCCAGCAGCGCAGGGGCACATGAAAAACTGTTTTTT.

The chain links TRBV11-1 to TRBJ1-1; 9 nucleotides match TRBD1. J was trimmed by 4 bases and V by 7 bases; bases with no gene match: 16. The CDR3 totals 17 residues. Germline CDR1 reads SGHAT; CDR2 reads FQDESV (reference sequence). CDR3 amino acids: CASTQPAGQGRRTEAFF. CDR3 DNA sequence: TGTGCCAGCACCCAGCCCGCGGGACAGGGACGTCGCACTGAAGCTTTCTTT.

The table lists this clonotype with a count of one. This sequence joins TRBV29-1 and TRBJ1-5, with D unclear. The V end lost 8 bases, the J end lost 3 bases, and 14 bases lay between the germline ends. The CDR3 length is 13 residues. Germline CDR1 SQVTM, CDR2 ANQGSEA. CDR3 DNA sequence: TGCAGCTCCTCCCGCCAGAACAATCAGCCCCAGCATTTT. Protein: CSSSRQNNQPQHF.

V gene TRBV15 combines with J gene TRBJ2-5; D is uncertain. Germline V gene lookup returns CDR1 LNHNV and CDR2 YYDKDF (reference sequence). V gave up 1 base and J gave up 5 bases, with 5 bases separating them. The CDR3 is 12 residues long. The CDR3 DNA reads TGTGCCACCAGCAGAGGTGATGAGACCCAGTACTTC. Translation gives CATSRGDETQYF.

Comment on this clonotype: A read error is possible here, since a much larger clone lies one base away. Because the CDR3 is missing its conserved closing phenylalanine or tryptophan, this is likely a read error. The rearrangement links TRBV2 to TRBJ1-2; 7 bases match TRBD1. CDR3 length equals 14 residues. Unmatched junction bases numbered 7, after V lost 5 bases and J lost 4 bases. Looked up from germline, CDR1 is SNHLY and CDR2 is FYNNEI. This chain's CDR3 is CASSLRDSSYGYTL. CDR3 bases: TGTGCCAGCAGTCTCCGGGACAGCTCCTATGGCTACACCTTA.

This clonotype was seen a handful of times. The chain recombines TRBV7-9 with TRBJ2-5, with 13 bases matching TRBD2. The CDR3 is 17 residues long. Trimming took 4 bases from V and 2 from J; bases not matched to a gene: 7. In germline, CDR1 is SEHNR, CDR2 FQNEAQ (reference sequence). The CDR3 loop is CASSSGLAGRGQETQYF. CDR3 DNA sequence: TGTGCCAGCAGCTCGGGACTAGCGGGACGTGGGCAAGAGACCCAGTACTTC. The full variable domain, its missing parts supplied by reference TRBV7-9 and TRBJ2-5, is DTGVSQNPRHKITKRGQNVTFRCDPISEHNRLYWYRQTLGQGPEFLTYFQNEAQLEKSRLLSDRFSAERPKGSFSTLEIQRTEQGDSAMYLCASSSGLAGRGQETQYFGPGTRLLVL.

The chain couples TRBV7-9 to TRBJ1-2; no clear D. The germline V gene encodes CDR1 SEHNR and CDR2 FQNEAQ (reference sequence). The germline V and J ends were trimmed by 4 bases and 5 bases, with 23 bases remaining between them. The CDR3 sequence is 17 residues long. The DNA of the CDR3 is TGTGCCAGCAGCTCCCTCCCCGGGGAATGGGCAGGATATGGCTACACCTTC. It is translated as CASSSLPGEWAGYGYTF.

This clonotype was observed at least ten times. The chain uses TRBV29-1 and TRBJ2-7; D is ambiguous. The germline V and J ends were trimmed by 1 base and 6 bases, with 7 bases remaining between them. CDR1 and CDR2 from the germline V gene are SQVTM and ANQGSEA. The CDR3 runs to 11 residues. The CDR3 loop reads CSVEVRTEQYF. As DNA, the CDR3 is TGCAGCGTTGAAGTCCGGACCGAGCAGTACTTC.

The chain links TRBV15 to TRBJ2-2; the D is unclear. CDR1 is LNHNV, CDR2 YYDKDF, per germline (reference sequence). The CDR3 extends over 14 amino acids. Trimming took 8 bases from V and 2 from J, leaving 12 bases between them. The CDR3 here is CATLGDGNTGELFF. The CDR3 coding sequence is TGTGCCACCTTAGGTGACGGTAACACCGGGGAGCTGTTTTTT.

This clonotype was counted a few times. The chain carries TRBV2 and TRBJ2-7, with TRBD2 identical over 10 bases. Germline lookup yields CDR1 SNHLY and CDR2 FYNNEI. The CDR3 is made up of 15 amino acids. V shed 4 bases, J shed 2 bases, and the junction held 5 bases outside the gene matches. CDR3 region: CASSVGAGGAYEQYF. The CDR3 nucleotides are TGTGCCAGCAGTGTCGGAGCGGGAGGGGCCTACGAGCAGTACTTC.

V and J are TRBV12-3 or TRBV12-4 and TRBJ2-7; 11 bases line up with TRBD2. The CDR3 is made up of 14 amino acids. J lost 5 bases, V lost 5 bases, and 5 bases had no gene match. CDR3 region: CASSTGTSGHEQYF. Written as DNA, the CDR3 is TGTGCCAGCAGTACCGGGACTAGCGGTCACGAGCAGTACTTC.

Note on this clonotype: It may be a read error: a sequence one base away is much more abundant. The CDR3 is CASSDFRAANTGELFF. The CDR3 nucleotides are TGTGCCAGCAGTGATTTTAGGGCCGCGAACACCGGGGAGCTGTTTTTT. The J gene is TRBJ2-2, the V gene TRBV2; no reliable D call. This CDR3 has 16 residues. V lost 3 bases and J 0 bases, leaving 11 bases between the germline ends. Germline lookup yields CDR1 SNHLY and CDR2 FYNNEI.

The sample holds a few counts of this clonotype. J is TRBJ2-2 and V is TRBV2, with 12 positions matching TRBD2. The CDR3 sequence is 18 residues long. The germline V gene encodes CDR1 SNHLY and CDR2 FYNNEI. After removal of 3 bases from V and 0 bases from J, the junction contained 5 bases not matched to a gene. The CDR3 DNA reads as TGTGCCAGCAGTGACAGCTGGACTAGCGGGACGAACACCGGGGAGCTGTTTTTT. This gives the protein CASSDSWTSGTNTGELFF.

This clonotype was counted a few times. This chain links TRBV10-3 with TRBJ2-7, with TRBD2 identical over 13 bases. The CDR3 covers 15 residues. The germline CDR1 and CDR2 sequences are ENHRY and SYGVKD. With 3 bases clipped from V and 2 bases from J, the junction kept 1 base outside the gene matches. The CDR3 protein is CAISDGLAGAYEQYF. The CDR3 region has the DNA TGTGCCATCAGTGATGGACTAGCGGGGGCCTACGAGCAGTACTTC.

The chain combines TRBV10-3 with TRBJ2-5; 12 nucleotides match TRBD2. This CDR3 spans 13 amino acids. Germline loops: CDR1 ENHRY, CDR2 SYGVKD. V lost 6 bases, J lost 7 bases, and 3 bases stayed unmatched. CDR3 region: CAIRAGLAGTQYF. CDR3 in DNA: TGTGCCATCAGAGCGGGACTAGCGGGGACCCAGTACTTC.

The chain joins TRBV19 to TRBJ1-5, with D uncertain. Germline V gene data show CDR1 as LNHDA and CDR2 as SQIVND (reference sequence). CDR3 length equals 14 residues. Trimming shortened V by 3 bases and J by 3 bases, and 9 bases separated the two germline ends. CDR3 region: CASSMDPTNQPQHF. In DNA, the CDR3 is TGTGCCAGTAGTATGGACCCGACCAATCAGCCCCAGCATTTT. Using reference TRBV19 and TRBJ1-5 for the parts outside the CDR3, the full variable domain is DGGITQSPKYLFRKEGQNVTLSCEQNLNHDAMYWYRQDPGQGLRLIYYSQIVNDFQKGDIAEGYSVSREKKESFPLTVTSAQKNPTAFYLCASSMDPTNQPQHFGDGTRLSIL.

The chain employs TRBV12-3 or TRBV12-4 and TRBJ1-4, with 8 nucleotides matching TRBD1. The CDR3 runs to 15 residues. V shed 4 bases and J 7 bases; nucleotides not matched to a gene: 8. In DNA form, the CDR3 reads TGTGCCAGCAGTTCAGGGGGCGGCATCTCTGAAAAACTGTTTTTT. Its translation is CASSSGGGISEKLFF.

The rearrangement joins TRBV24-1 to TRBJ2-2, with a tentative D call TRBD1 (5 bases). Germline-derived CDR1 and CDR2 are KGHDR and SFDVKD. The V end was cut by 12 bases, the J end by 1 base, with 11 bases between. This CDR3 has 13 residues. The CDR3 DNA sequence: TGTGCCGCACAGGATTTGAACACCGGGGAGCTGTTTTTT. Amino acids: CAAQDLNTGELFF.

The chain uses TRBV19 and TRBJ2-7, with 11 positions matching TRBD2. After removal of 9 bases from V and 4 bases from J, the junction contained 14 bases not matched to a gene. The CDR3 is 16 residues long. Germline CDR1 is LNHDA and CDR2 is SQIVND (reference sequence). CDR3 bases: TGTGCCAGCAGGTATCCATTCGGGACTAGCGGTTACGAGCAGTACTTC. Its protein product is CASRYPFGTSGYEQYF.

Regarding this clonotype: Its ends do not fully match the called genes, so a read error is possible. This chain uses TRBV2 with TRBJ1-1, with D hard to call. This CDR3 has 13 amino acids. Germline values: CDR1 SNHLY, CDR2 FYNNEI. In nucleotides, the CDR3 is TGTGCCAGCAGTCTACATGCGAACACTGAAGCCTTCTTT. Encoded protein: CASSLHANTEAFF.